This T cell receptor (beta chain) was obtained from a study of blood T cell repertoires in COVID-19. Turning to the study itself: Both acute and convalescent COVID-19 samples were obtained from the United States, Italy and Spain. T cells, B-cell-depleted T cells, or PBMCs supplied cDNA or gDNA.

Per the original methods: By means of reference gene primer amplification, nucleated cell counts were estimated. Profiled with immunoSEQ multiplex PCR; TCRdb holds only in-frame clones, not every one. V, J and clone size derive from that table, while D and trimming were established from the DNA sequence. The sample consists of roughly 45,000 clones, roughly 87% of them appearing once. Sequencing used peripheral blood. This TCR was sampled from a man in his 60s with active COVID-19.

This CDR3 reads CASSPTWDRGKATNEKLFF. In DNA, the CDR3 is TGTGCCAGCAGCCCCACCTGGGACAGGGGAAAAGCAACTAATGAAAAACTGTTTTTT. The chain carries TRBV7-9 and TRBJ1-4, with 10 bases identical to TRBD1. From germline, CDR1 is SEHNR and CDR2 FQNEAQ (reference sequence). V was pared by 5 bases and J by 0 bases, with 12 bases of the junction left unmatched. The CDR3 sequence is 19 residues long.